This is a list of T cell receptor beta chains from one sample in a study of blood T cells in healthy people across ages. MiXCR, run by TCRdb on the 5' RACE reads, gives a single entry per CDR3 protein. This table holds approximately 770,000 distinct CDR3 sequences, 58% found once. Sample: blood. The receptors were sampled from a man aged 30-40 years in good health. Each CDR3 is given with its conserved first and last residue. Each record gives: D gene, J gene, V gene, clone size, CDR3 DNA, CDR3 protein. D genes are given only for firm matches. Some rows mark clone size as missing; the rest say once, few, many or name a class of expanded clone.

D gene: TRBD2; J gene: TRBJ2-1; V gene: TRBV7-3; clone size: -; CDR3 DNA: TGTGCCAGCAGCCTAAGGACTAGCGGGAGGAATGAGCAGTTCTTC; CDR3 protein: CASSLRTSGRNEQFF
D gene: -; J gene: TRBJ1-6; V gene: TRBV12-3/TRBV12-4; clone size: -; CDR3 DNA: TGTGCCAGCAGAGAGACAGGTGGGAATTCACCCCTCCACTTT; CDR3 protein: CASRETGGNSPLHF
D gene: -; J gene: TRBJ2-3; V gene: TRBV5-1; clone size: -; CDR3 DNA: TGCGCCAGCAGCTTGGTCTCTCTAGGTACGCAGTATTTT; CDR3 protein: CASSLVSLGTQYF
D gene: -; J gene: TRBJ2-7; V gene: TRBV20-1; clone size: -; CDR3 DNA: TGCAGTGCTTCGGGGAGTACCTACGAGCAGTACTTC; CDR3 protein: CSASGSTYEQYF
D gene: -; J gene: TRBJ2-1; V gene: TRBV7-2; clone size: -; CDR3 DNA: TGTGCCAGCAGCTCACCACGGGCCGGTGAGCAGTTCTTC; CDR3 protein: CASSSPRAGEQFF
D gene: TRBD2; J gene: TRBJ2-7; V gene: TRBV19; clone size: -; CDR3 DNA: TGTGCCAGTAGTACGTCTAGCGGCCCGGTACCCGAGCAGTACTTC; CDR3 protein: CASSTSSGPVPEQYF
D gene: -; J gene: TRBJ1-6; V gene: TRBV20-1; clone size: -; CDR3 DNA: TGCAGTGCTAGAGTAGGCAGGGTAAATTCACCCCTCCACTTT; CDR3 protein: CSARVGRVNSPLHF
D gene: -; J gene: TRBJ1-2; V gene: TRBV12-3/TRBV12-4; clone size: few; CDR3 DNA: TGTGCCAGCAGTTCCAATACAGTCTATGGCTACACCTTC; CDR3 protein: CASSSNTVYGYTF
D gene: -; J gene: TRBJ2-1; V gene: TRBV10-3; clone size: few; CDR3 DNA: TGTGCCATCAGTGAGTCGGGCAGGGTCCCCTCCTACAATGAGCAGTTCTTC; CDR3 protein: CAISESGRVPSYNEQFF
D gene: -; J gene: TRBJ1-2; V gene: TRBV18; clone size: -; CDR3 DNA: TGTGCCAGCTCACCCGTGAACGAGGGGAACTATGGCTACACCTTC; CDR3 protein: CASSPVNEGNYGYTF
D gene: -; J gene: TRBJ2-5; V gene: TRBV29-1; clone size: -; CDR3 DNA: TGCAGCGTTGAAAGTCGAGGGGGAGGTGAGACCCAGTACTTC; CDR3 protein: CSVESRGGGETQYF
D gene: TRBD1; J gene: TRBJ2-5; V gene: TRBV12-3/TRBV12-4; clone size: -; CDR3 DNA: TGTGCCAGCAAGCGACAGGGGGTCGTCGAGACCCAGTACTTC; CDR3 protein: CASKRQGVVETQYF
D gene: -; J gene: TRBJ1-1; V gene: TRBV20-1; clone size: -; CDR3 DNA: TGCAGTGCTGGTAGGGAGAGCGGCACTGAAGCTTTCTTT; CDR3 protein: CSAGRESGTEAFF
D gene: -; J gene: TRBJ2-7; V gene: TRBV7-2; clone size: few; CDR3 DNA: TGTGCCAGCAGTTTAACGGGCGAAAGGGGCCACGAGCAGTACTTC; CDR3 protein: CASSLTGERGHEQYF
D gene: -; J gene: TRBJ2-5; V gene: TRBV7-2; clone size: many; CDR3 DNA: TGTGCCAGCAGCTTGATTGAGACCCAGTACTTC; CDR3 protein: CASSLIETQYF
D gene: TRBD2; J gene: TRBJ2-3; V gene: TRBV4-2; clone size: -; CDR3 DNA: TGTGCCAGCACCGCGCGATCCCCGGGAGGGGGCACAGATACGCAGTATTTT; CDR3 protein: CASTARSPGGGTDTQYF
D gene: TRBD2; J gene: TRBJ2-1; V gene: TRBV20-1; clone size: -; CDR3 DNA: TGCAGTGCCACGACTGGGACTACCCCGGGGTATGAGCAGTTCTTC; CDR3 protein: CSATTGTTPGYEQFF
D gene: TRBD1; J gene: TRBJ2-7; V gene: TRBV5-1; clone size: -; CDR3 DNA: TGCGCCAGCAGCTCCCGGACAGGCGAGCAGTACTTC; CDR3 protein: CASSSRTGEQYF
D gene: TRBD1; J gene: TRBJ2-7; V gene: TRBV18; clone size: -; CDR3 DNA: TGTGCCAGCTCACCCGGACAGGGGTCCTCCTACGAGCAGTACTTC; CDR3 protein: CASSPGQGSSYEQYF
D gene: TRBD1; J gene: TRBJ2-7; V gene: TRBV7-7; clone size: few; CDR3 DNA: TGTGCCATCCGGGACAGCCGATACGAGCAGTACTTC; CDR3 protein: CAIRDSRYEQYF
D gene: -; J gene: TRBJ1-2; V gene: TRBV14; clone size: -; CDR3 DNA: TGTGCCAGCAGCCAAGATACAGTCCGCTATGGCTACACCTTC; CDR3 protein: CASSQDTVRYGYTF
D gene: -; J gene: TRBJ1-2; V gene: TRBV20-1; clone size: -; CDR3 DNA: TGCAGTGCTCTAGAGGCGGCCTATGGCTACACCTTC; CDR3 protein: CSALEAAYGYTF
D gene: TRBD1; J gene: TRBJ2-5; V gene: TRBV11-2; clone size: -; CDR3 DNA: TGCGCCACCGGGGACAGGGCGTGGGAGACCCAGTACTTC; CDR3 protein: CATGDRAWETQYF
D gene: -; J gene: TRBJ2-6; V gene: TRBV10-3; clone size: -; CDR3 DNA: TGTGCCATCAGCATACAGCCCGGGGCCAACGTCCTGACTTTC; CDR3 protein: CAISIQPGANVLTF
D gene: -; J gene: TRBJ2-1; V gene: TRBV20-1; clone size: -; CDR3 DNA: TGCAGGGACGACGTTCCCAATGAGCAGTTCTTC; CDR3 protein: CRDDVPNEQFF
D gene: TRBD1; J gene: TRBJ1-4; V gene: TRBV28; clone size: -; CDR3 DNA: TGTGCCAGCAGTCCGCGGACAGGGGCAAGGGAAAAACTGTTTTTT; CDR3 protein: CASSPRTGAREKLFF
D gene: -; J gene: TRBJ2-3; V gene: TRBV19; clone size: -; CDR3 DNA: TGTGCCACCGGGGCCTCCCCGAATCCCGCAGATACGCAGTATTTT; CDR3 protein: CATGASPNPADTQYF
D gene: TRBD2; J gene: TRBJ2-7; V gene: TRBV3-1; clone size: -; CDR3 DNA: TGTGCCAGCAGCTCAGCGGGACTAGCGGTGTACGAGCAGTACTTC; CDR3 protein: CASSSAGLAVYEQYF
D gene: -; J gene: TRBJ2-3; V gene: TRBV6-5; clone size: -; CDR3 DNA: TGTGCCAGCAAGCAGACAGATACGCAGTATTTT; CDR3 protein: CASKQTDTQYF
D gene: TRBD2; J gene: TRBJ2-3; V gene: TRBV5-1; clone size: -; CDR3 DNA: TGCGCCAGCTATGGGGGGGAAATCACAGATACGCAGTATTTT; CDR3 protein: CASYGGEITDTQYF
D gene: TRBD2; J gene: TRBJ2-5; V gene: TRBV2; clone size: -; CDR3 DNA: TGTGCCAGCAACCCTGCGGGGGTGGGAGAGACCCAGTACTTC; CDR3 protein: CASNPAGVGETQYF
D gene: -; J gene: TRBJ2-7; V gene: TRBV7-9; clone size: few; CDR3 DNA: TGTGCCAGCAGCCCGGGACACATCTCCTACGAGCAGTACTTC; CDR3 protein: CASSPGHISYEQYF